The 32 T cell receptor beta chains below come from one sample, sequenced in a study of shared clonotypes between healthy human individuals. Data came from immunoSEQ multiplex PCR; TCRdb stores just in-frame clones and leaves some out. Here the sample spans 950,000 to 1,300,000 clones, about three quarters being singletons. The material sequenced was memory CD4+ T cells sorted from blood. Described subset: CD45RA-negative fraction. The receptors here all came from a man aged 18 to 29 in good health.

The chain carries TRBV2 and TRBJ2-1; D perhaps matches TRBD1 (5 bases). The V gene lost 2 bases and the J gene lost 7 bases, with 9 bases spanning the gap. Germline V gene lookup returns CDR1 SNHLY and CDR2 FYNNEI. The CDR3 runs to 13 residues. CDR3 residues: CASSEQGRNEQFF. Written as DNA, the CDR3 is TGTGCCAGCAGTGAACAGGGTAGGAATGAGCAGTTCTTC.

The chain joins TRBV5-6 to TRBJ2-3; D is possibly TRBD1 (5 bases). The CDR3 has 16 residues. Germline-derived CDR1 and CDR2 are SGHDT and YYEEEE. V gave up 2 bases and J gave up 6 bases, with 19 bases separating them. The chain's CDR3 is CASSFATDVRVDTQYF. The CDR3, as DNA: TGTGCCAGCAGCTTTGCGACAGACGTCAGGGTCGATACGCAGTATTTT.

This clone turned up a few times. The chain recombines TRBV4-3 with TRBJ2-7, with D unresolved. The germline V and J ends were trimmed by 4 bases and 0 bases, with 13 bases remaining between them. CDR1 LGHNA and CDR2 YSLEER come from the germline V gene. The CDR3 contains 15 residues. The CDR3 protein is CASSPSLLGSYEQYF. In DNA, the CDR3 is TGCGCCAGCAGCCCATCACTGCTAGGCTCCTACGAGCAGTACTTC.

The chain combines TRBV7-2 with TRBJ2-7, with 7 bases identical to TRBD1. V was pared by 2 bases and J by 2 bases, with 6 bases of the junction left unmatched. The V gene's germline CDR1 is SGHTA and CDR2 FQGNSA. The CDR3 runs 15 residues. This CDR3 is CASSLQQGPTYEQYF. DNA of the CDR3: TGTGCCAGCAGCTTACAACAGGGGCCCACCTACGAGCAGTACTTC.

The genes are TRBV7-2 and TRBJ2-3; no clear D. Trimming took 2 bases from V and 0 from J, leaving 6 bases between them. The germline V gene has CDR1 SGHTA and CDR2 FQGNSA. CDR3 size: 14 residues. The CDR3 DNA follows: TGTGCCAGCAGCTTAATCCCCAGCACAGATACGCAGTATTTT. Protein sequence: CASSLIPSTDTQYF. The full variable domain, in which reference TRBV7-2 and TRBJ2-3 provide the parts outside the CDR3, is GAGVSQSPSNKVTEKGKDVELRCDPISGHTALYWYRQSLGQGLEFLIYFQGNSAPDKSGLPSDRFSAERTGGSVSTLTIQRTQQEDSAVYLCASSLIPSTDTQYFGPGTRLTVL.

The chain uses TRBV5-1 and TRBJ2-5; D may be TRBD2 (5 bases). The CDR3 consists of 15 residues. Trimming pared 3 bases from V and 2 bases from J, leaving 14 bases between. Germline V gene lookup returns CDR1 SGHRS and CDR2 YFSETQ. The CDR3 bases are TGCGCCAGCAGCTGGAGGAACCTATTACAAGAGACCCAGTACTTC. Translated: CASSWRNLLQETQYF.

This rearrangement joins TRBV18 to TRBJ2-4, with 9 bases that match TRBD2. Germline-derived CDR1 and CDR2 are KGHSH and LQKENI. The CDR3 contains 16 residues. The V segment lost 3 bases and the J segment 5 bases; nucleotides outside the gene matches: 8. The CDR3 sequence is CASSPLAGTLENIQYF. CDR3 nucleotide sequence: TGTGCCAGCTCACCTCTAGCGGGGACGCTTGAAAACATTCAGTACTTC.

V usage is TRBV7-9 and J usage is TRBJ2-7; a weak D match, TRBD2 (6 bases). Between the trimmed V and J ends, which lost 8 bases and 0 bases, there was a span of 26 bases. The germline CDR1 and CDR2 sequences are SEHNR and FQNEAQ (reference sequence). The CDR3 has 18 amino acids. CDR3 coding DNA: TGTGCCAGCCAGCCAGGGACGGGAGTTCCCTCTAGCTCCTACGAGCAGTACTTC. Its protein is CASQPGTGVPSSSYEQYF. Looking up the rest from reference TRBV7-9 and TRBJ2-7 gives the full variable domain: DTGVSQNPRHKITKRGQNVTFRCDPISEHNRLYWYRQTLGQGPEFLTYFQNEAQLEKSRLLSDRFSAERPKGSFSTLEIQRTEQGDSAMYLCASQPGTGVPSSSYEQYFGPGTRLTVT.

Many counts were recorded for this clone. The chain employs TRBV6-6 and TRBJ1-5, with D tentatively TRBD1 (6 bases). The germline V gene encodes CDR1 MNHNY and CDR2 SVGAGI (reference sequence). V shed 7 bases and J shed 2 bases, with 15 bases lying between them. This CDR3 is built from 15 residues. CDR3: CASTWGGAGNQPQHF. CDR3 coding DNA: TGTGCCAGCACATGGGGGGGCGCGGGCAATCAGCCCCAGCATTTT.

This sequence joins TRBV19 and TRBJ2-3; 7 positions agree with TRBD1. Germline trimming cut 8 bases from V and 0 bases from J; bases unmatched to any gene: 2. Looked up from germline, CDR1 is LNHDA and CDR2 is SQIVND (reference sequence). CDR3 length: 13 amino acids. The CDR3, as DNA: TGTGCCAGTTCGGGACAGAGCACAGATACGCAGTATTTT. It specifies CASSGQSTDTQYF.

The CDR3 coding sequence is TGTGCCAGCAGCTCGGGACAGGAGAGGAATTCACCCCTCCACTTT. It specifies CASSSGQERNSPLHF. The rearrangement uses TRBV7-2 and TRBJ1-6; the match to TRBD1 covers 8 bases. Germline CDR1 is SGHTA and CDR2 is FQGNSA. The CDR3 length is 15 residues. The ends lost 4 bases at V and 7 bases at J; junction bases unmatched: 6.

The rearrangement links TRBV5-1 to TRBJ2-5; D may be TRBD2 (5 bases). The CDR3 sequence is 15 residues long. CDR1 and CDR2 (germline): SGHRS, YFSETQ. The V and J ends lost 2 bases and 3 bases respectively, with 14 bases between them. CDR3 residues: CASSFTTGEKETQYF. DNA for the CDR3: TGCGCCAGCAGCTTTACCACCGGGGAGAAAGAGACCCAGTACTTC.

This clone was found a few times. The CDR3 sequence is CASSLFGSRAFF. The CDR3 DNA reads TGTGCCAGCAGTTTATTTGGGTCGAGGGCTTTCTTT. This sequence joins TRBV28 and TRBJ1-1; D is undetermined. The V end was cut by 1 base, the J end by 11 bases, with 11 bases between. Germline lookup yields CDR1 MDHEN and CDR2 SYDVKM. The CDR3 sequence is 12 residues long.

In its sample, this clone was seen once. The rearrangement links TRBV4-3 to TRBJ1-4, with no clear D. V was shortened by 0 bases and J by 9 bases, with 5 bases between the two germline ends. This CDR3 region has 12 residues. CDR1 and CDR2 (germline): LGHNA, YSLEER. CDR3 protein: CASSQEEKKLFF. The CDR3 bases are TGCGCCAGCAGCCAAGAAGAGAAAAAACTGTTTTTT.

This chain uses TRBV2 with TRBJ1-2; the D is unclear. V dropped 3 bases and J dropped 3 bases, with 8 bases sitting between them. Germline V gene data show CDR1 as SNHLY and CDR2 as FYNNEI. This CDR3 is built from 13 residues. CDR3 residues: CASSEQSDYGYTF. In DNA form, the CDR3 reads TGTGCCAGCAGTGAGCAGAGCGACTATGGCTACACCTTC. Supplemented by reference TRBV2 and TRBJ1-2, the full variable domain reads EPEVTQTPSHQVTQMGQEVILRCVPISNHLYFYWYRQILGQKVEFLVSFYNNEISEKSEIFDDQFSVERPDGSNFTLKIRSTKLEDSAMYFCASSEQSDYGYTFGSGTRLTVV.

The chain joins TRBV7-9 to TRBJ2-3; 14 bases align to TRBD2. The CDR3 loop spans 18 amino acids. V lost 4 bases to trimming and J lost 6 bases; unmatched junction nucleotides: 12. Germline loops: CDR1 SEHNR, CDR2 FQNEAQ (reference sequence). In nucleotides, the CDR3 is TGTGCCAGCAGCTCCGGGACTAGCGGGGGCCTCCGGGGGGATACGCAGTATTTT. This encodes CASSSGTSGGLRGDTQYF.

V gene TRBV6-5 combines with J gene TRBJ2-7, with 10 bases matching TRBD2. The V segment lost 5 bases and the J segment 5 bases; nucleotides outside the gene matches: 6. Germline values: CDR1 MNHEY, CDR2 SVGAGI. This CDR3 region has 14 residues. In DNA, the CDR3 is TGTGCCAGCAGTAGAGCGGGAGGGACTAACGAGCAGTACTTC. This encodes CASSRAGGTNEQYF.

The V gene is TRBV5-6, the J gene TRBJ2-3; TRBD2 matches at 8 bases. This CDR3 has 15 amino acids. With V trimmed by 2 bases and J by 5 bases, 7 bases remained unmatched. Germline values: CDR1 SGHDT, CDR2 YYEEEE. CDR3 in DNA: TGTGCCAGCAGCTTTTGGACTAGCAACCAAGATACGCAGTATTTT. Translated: CASSFWTSNQDTQYF.

This clone was observed a single time. The genes are TRBV5-1 and TRBJ2-1; D may be TRBD1 (6 bases). Germline loops: CDR1 SGHRS, CDR2 YFSETQ. Between the trimmed V and J ends, which lost 0 bases and 6 bases, there was a span of 13 bases. The CDR3 has 15 amino acids. Written as DNA, the CDR3 is TGCGCCAGCAGCTTGGGGACAGTGGTCATCAATGAGCAGTTCTTC. Its translation: CASSLGTVVINEQFF.

In DNA, the CDR3 is TGTGCCAGCAGTCGAGACAGGGGGAATAGCTATGGCTACACCTTC. It codes for CASSRDRGNSYGYTF. This sequence joins TRBV2 and TRBJ1-2; 9 bases agree with TRBD1. Germline V gene lookup returns CDR1 SNHLY and CDR2 FYNNEI. The CDR3 runs to 15 residues. J lost 4 bases, V lost 5 bases, and 8 bases had no gene match.

This rearrangement joins TRBV12-5 to TRBJ2-2; D is undetermined. Trimming cost V 3 bases and J 3 bases, with 11 bases left between them. Looked up from germline, CDR1 is LGHNT and CDR2 is FRNRAP. CDR3 length: 15 residues. This chain's CDR3 is CASGLGRLDTGELFF. The CDR3 region has the DNA TGTGCTAGTGGTTTAGGGCGACTCGACACCGGGGAGCTGTTTTTT.

This clone is a singleton in its sample. This chain connects TRBV6-1 to TRBJ2-5; 16 nucleotides line up with TRBD2. CDR1 is MNHNS and CDR2 is SASEGT in the germline V gene. Trimming removed 4 bases from V and 4 bases from J; junction bases left unmatched: 6. The CDR3 spans 17 residues. Here the CDR3 DNA reads TGTGCCAGCAGTGCGGGACTAGCGGGGGGGTCGCCAGAGACCCAGTACTTC. This codes for CASSAGLAGGSPETQYF.

The J gene is TRBJ2-3, the V gene TRBV11-2; TRBD1 might be the D (7 bases). V lost 6 bases and J 4 bases, leaving 17 bases between the germline ends. CDR3 length equals 15 residues. CDR1 is SGHAT, CDR2 FQNNGV, per germline. The CDR3 region is CASSEGARGADTQYF. CDR3 in DNA: TGTGCCAGCAGTGAGGGGGCGAGGGGGGCAGATACGCAGTATTTT. Complete variable domain (other parts from reference TRBV11-2 and TRBJ2-3): EAGVAQSPRYKIIEKRQSVAFWCNPISGHATLYWYQQILGQGPKLLIQFQNNGVVDDSQLPKDRFSAERLKGVDSTLKIQPAKLEDSAVYLCASSEGARGADTQYFGPGTRLTVL.

The chain carries TRBV18 and TRBJ1-2; no definite D call. Germline CDR1 reads KGHSH; CDR2 reads LQKENI. The V end lost 2 bases, the J end lost 7 bases, and 11 bases lay between the germline ends. The CDR3 sequence is 13 residues long. This CDR3 is CASSPAGEGGYTF. The DNA of the CDR3 is TGTGCCAGCTCACCAGCCGGCGAGGGTGGCTACACCTTC.

V and J are TRBV5-1 and TRBJ1-4, with 7 bases that match TRBD1. The ends lost 1 base at V and 3 bases at J; junction bases unmatched: 21. The CDR3 covers 21 residues. Germline values: CDR1 SGHRS, CDR2 YFSETQ. This CDR3 is CASSLRRQGTNGVLSNEKLFF. In DNA form, the CDR3 reads TGCGCCAGCAGCTTGCGGAGACAGGGTACCAATGGGGTATTATCTAATGAAAAACTGTTTTTT.

The genes are TRBV19 and TRBJ1-1, with D hard to call. V lost 5 bases and J lost 4, with 17 bases in between. The CDR3 runs to 15 residues. The V gene's germline CDR1 is LNHDA and CDR2 SQIVND (reference sequence). The CDR3 region has the DNA TGTGCCAGTAGTTTCCGGCCTTCTTTGGGCACTGAAGCTTTCTTT. Encoded protein: CASSFRPSLGTEAFF.

The J gene is TRBJ2-7, the V gene TRBV18, with D perhaps TRBD2 (6 bases). The CDR3 sequence is 17 residues long. The V end lost 2 bases, the J end lost 4 bases, and 21 bases lay between the germline ends. Germline CDR1 KGHSH, CDR2 LQKENI. This CDR3 is CASSPGDAGRSGYEQYF. CDR3 sequence (DNA): TGTGCCAGCTCACCAGGGGACGCGGGAAGGTCCGGGTACGAGCAGTACTTC.

The chain recombines TRBV6-1 with TRBJ2-7; possible D gene TRBD1, 6 bases. The CDR3 totals 15 residues. Germline V gene sequence: CDR1 MNHNS, CDR2 SASEGT. The ends were cut back, 5 bases at V and 3 bases at J, with 17 bases in the middle. The CDR3 sequence: CASSPTGTPDYEQYF. CDR3 nucleotides: TGTGCCAGCAGTCCGACCGGGACACCGGACTACGAGCAGTACTTC.

The chain is built from TRBV2 and TRBJ1-2; D call uncertain. Trimming left V 7 bases short and J 3 bases short, with 12 bases between. Germline CDR1 SNHLY, CDR2 FYNNEI. The CDR3 consists of 13 residues. The CDR3 DNA follows: TGTGCCAGCACCCGAAGGACGGACTATGGCTACACCTTC. It codes for CASTRRTDYGYTF.

The V call is TRBV11-2, the J call TRBJ2-1; tentatively, D is TRBD2 (6 bases). Germline V gene sequence: CDR1 SGHAT, CDR2 FQNNGV. Trimming left V 4 bases short and J 7 bases short, with 17 bases between. The CDR3 spans 15 residues. CDR3 sequence (DNA): TGTGCCAGCAGCTCCCCAAGAAGGGAGGTTAATGAGCAGTTCTTC. Translated, it gives CASSSPRREVNEQFF.

V gene TRBV18 combines with J gene TRBJ2-7; TRBD2 matches at 12 bases. Germline V lookup: CDR1 KGHSH, CDR2 LQKENI. The CDR3 length is 14 residues. Trimming took 5 bases from V and 3 from J; bases not matched to a gene: 2. As DNA, the CDR3 is TGTGCCAGCTCATTGACTAGCGGGAGCTACGAGCAGTACTTC. Its protein product is CASSLTSGSYEQYF.

This chain joins TRBV28 and TRBJ1-6; D is unresolved. V lost 7 bases to trimming and J lost 7 bases, with 8 bases between them. The CDR3 extends over 12 amino acids. Germline-derived CDR1 and CDR2 are MDHEN and SYDVKM. The CDR3 region has the DNA TGTGCCAGCATGGCCGAAAATTCACCCCTCCACTTT. Its translation: CASMAENSPLHF.